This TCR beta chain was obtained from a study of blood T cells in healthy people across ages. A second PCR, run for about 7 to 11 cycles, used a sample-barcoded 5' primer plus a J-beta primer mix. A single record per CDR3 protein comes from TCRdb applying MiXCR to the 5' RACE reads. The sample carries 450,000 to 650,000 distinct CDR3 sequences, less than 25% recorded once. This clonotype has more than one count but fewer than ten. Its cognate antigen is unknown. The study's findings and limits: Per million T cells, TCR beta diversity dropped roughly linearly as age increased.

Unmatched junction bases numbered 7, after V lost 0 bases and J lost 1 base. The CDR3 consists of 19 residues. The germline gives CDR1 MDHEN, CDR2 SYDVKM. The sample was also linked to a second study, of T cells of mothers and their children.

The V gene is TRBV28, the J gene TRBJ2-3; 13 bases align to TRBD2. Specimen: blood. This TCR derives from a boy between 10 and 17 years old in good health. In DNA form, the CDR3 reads TGTGCCAGCAGTTTATGGGACACTAGCGGGAGGGCAGGCACAGATACGCAGTATTTT. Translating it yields CASSLWDTSGRAGTDTQYF.